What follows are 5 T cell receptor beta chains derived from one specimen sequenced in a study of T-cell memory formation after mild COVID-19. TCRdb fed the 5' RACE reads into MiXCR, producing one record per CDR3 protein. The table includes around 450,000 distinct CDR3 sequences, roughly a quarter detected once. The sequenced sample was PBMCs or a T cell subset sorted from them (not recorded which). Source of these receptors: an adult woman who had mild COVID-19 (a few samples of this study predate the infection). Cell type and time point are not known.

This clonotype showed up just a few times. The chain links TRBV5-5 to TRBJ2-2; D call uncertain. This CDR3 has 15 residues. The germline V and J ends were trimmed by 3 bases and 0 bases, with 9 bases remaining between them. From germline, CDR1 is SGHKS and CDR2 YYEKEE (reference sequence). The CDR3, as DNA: TGTGCCAGCAGCTCGTCAACAGCGAACACCGGGGAGCTGTTTTTT. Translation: CASSSSTANTGELFF.

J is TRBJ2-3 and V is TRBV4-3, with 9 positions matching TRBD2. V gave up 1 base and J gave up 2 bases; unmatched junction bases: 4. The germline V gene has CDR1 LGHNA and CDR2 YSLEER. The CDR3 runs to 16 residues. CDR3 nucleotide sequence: TGCGCCAGCAGCCAAGGGGCGGGAGGGTACACAGATACGCAGTATTTT. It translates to CASSQGAGGYTDTQYF.

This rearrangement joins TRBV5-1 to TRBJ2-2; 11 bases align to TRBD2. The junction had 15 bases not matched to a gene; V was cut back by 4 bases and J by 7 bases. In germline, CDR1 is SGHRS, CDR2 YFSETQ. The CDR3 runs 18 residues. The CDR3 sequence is CASSPQPTSGSLVGELFF. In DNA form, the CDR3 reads TGCGCCAGCAGCCCTCAACCCACTAGCGGGAGTTTGGTCGGGGAGCTGTTTTTT.

In DNA form, the CDR3 reads TGCAGCGTTGAAGAAGGACCTAGCGAGCAGTACTTC. It yields the protein CSVEEGPSEQYF. The chain recombines TRBV29-1 with TRBJ2-7; D gene ambiguous. Germline V lookup: CDR1 SQVTM, CDR2 ANQGSEA. Trimming took 0 bases from V and 6 from J, leaving 9 bases between them. The CDR3 contains 12 residues.

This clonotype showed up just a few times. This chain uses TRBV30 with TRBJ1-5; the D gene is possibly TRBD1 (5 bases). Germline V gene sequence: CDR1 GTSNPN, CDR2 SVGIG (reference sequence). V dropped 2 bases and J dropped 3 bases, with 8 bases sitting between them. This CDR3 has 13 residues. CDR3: CAWSKGDNQPQHF. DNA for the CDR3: TGTGCCTGGAGTAAAGGGGACAATCAGCCCCAGCATTTT. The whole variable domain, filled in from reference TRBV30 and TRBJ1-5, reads SQTIHQWPATLVQPVGSPLSLECTVEGTSNPNLYWYRQAAGRGLQLLFYSVGIGQISSEVPQNLSASRPQDRQFILSSKKLLLSDSGFYLCAWSKGDNQPQHFGDGTRLSIL.